A few counts support the clone carrying this T cell receptor (beta chain). This record belongs to a study of CD8 T cells in ankylosing spondylitis. MiXCR was run by TCRdb on the 5' RACE reads, yielding one entry per CDR3 protein. Of approximately 140,000 distinct CDR3 sequences in the sample, around 8.5% were seen once. The germline V gene encodes CDR1 ENHRY and CDR2 SYGVKD. V was pared by 4 bases and J by 2 bases, with 6 bases between. The CDR3 is 12 amino acids. This chain uses TRBV10-3 with TRBJ2-7, with unresolved D. The TCR was taken from a male donor with ankylosing spondylitis or in good health (not recorded which). Sequencing was performed on blood, either unsorted or a sorted T cell fraction (not recorded which). The CDR3: CAISAIPYEQYF. As DNA, the CDR3 is TGTGCCATCAGTGCAATTCCCTACGAGCAGTACTTC.